The 18 T cell receptor beta chains listed next were all sequenced from one sample in a study of shared clonotypes between healthy human individuals. Measured with immunoSEQ multiplex PCR; TCRdb has only the in-frame clones, and not every one. The sample carries about 870,000 clones, approximately 92% recorded once. Naive CD8 cells comprised CD45RO-negative, CCR7-positively selected cells, excluding terminally differentiated effector memory CD45RA+ cells. Material: naive CD8+ T cells sorted from blood. These receptors were taken from a man younger than 40 in good health.

The chain uses TRBV5-6 and TRBJ1-5; no reliable D call. V lost 2 bases to trimming and J lost 2 bases, with 11 bases between them. Germline assignment: CDR1 SGHDT and CDR2 YYEEEE. This CDR3 contains 15 residues. The CDR3 nucleotides read TGTGCCAGCAGCTTCGGGTTTGGGGGCAATCAGCCCCAGCATTTT. This codes for CASSFGFGGNQPQHF.

The chain uses TRBV7-9 and TRBJ2-7; D perhaps matches TRBD2 (5 bases). Trimming stripped 8 bases from V and 6 bases from J, with 17 bases between. This CDR3 is built from 13 residues. The germline gives CDR1 SEHNR, CDR2 FQNEAQ (reference sequence). The CDR3 loop reads CASSGGSGGEQYF. The DNA for the CDR3 is TGTGCCAGCTCAGGTGGGAGCGGAGGCGAGCAGTACTTC.

The count of this clone is one. The gene calls are TRBV29-1 and TRBJ1-1; the D gene is possibly TRBD1 (5 bases). The germline V gene encodes CDR1 SQVTM and CDR2 ANQGSEA. The CDR3 totals 13 residues. Deletions cut 0 bases from V and 5 bases from J, with 10 bases between. The CDR3 spells CSVEEGLGTEAFF. The CDR3, as DNA: TGCAGCGTTGAAGAGGGACTGGGAACTGAAGCTTTCTTT.

This chain connects TRBV5-1 to TRBJ2-2; TRBD2 matches at 7 bases. This CDR3 region has 19 residues. The junction had 14 bases not matched to a gene; V was cut back by 2 bases and J by 1 base. Germline V CDR1 and CDR2: SGHRS, YFSETQ. CDR3 region: CASSFFFSGPRGNTGELFF. DNA for the CDR3: TGCGCCAGCAGCTTCTTTTTTAGCGGGCCTAGAGGGAACACCGGGGAGCTGTTTTTT. The full variable domain, completed using reference TRBV5-1 and TRBJ2-2, is KAGVTQTPRYLIKTRGQQVTLSCSPISGHRSVSWYQQTPGQGLQFLFEYFSETQRNKGNFPGRFSGRQFSNSRSEMNVSTLELGDSALYLCASSFFFSGPRGNTGELFFGEGSRLTVL.

The CDR3 region is CASSLNRAGELFF. CDR3 nucleotide sequence: TGTGCCAGCAGCTTAAATCGGGCCGGGGAGCTGTTTTTT. The chain recombines TRBV7-2 with TRBJ2-2; D unclear. The CDR3 extends over 13 amino acids. Trimming cost V 2 bases and J 6 bases, with 7 bases left between them. The germline V gene encodes CDR1 SGHTA and CDR2 FQGNSA.

V gene TRBV15 combines with J gene TRBJ2-1; 9 bases map to TRBD2. Germline CDR1 is LNHNV and CDR2 is YYDKDF (reference sequence). Trimming removed 4 bases from V and 4 bases from J; junction bases left unmatched: 8. The length of the CDR3 is 16 residues. CDR3 in DNA: TGTGCCACCAGCACCGTTAGCGGGAGAGTGTACAATGAGCAGTTCTTC. Protein product: CATSTVSGRVYNEQFF.

The chain carries TRBV7-2 and TRBJ2-7, with D possibly TRBD2 on 5 matching bases. CDR3 length: 17 residues. Germline assignment: CDR1 SGHTA and CDR2 FQGNSA. The V end lost 1 base, the J end lost 0 bases, and 16 bases lay between the germline ends. The CDR3 DNA reads as TGTGCCAGCAGCTTAGGACTGGGCGGGTTAAGCTCCTACGAGCAGTACTTC. It encodes CASSLGLGGLSSYEQYF.

This sequence joins TRBV11-1 and TRBJ2-7; perhaps D is TRBD1 or TRBD2 (6 bases each). This CDR3 is built from 15 residues. In germline, CDR1 is SGHAT, CDR2 FQDESV (reference sequence). V was cut by 2 bases and J by 1 base, with 12 bases left in between. The CDR3 here is CASSLKGGSSYEQYF. The CDR3 coding sequence is TGTGCCAGCAGCTTAAAGGGGGGTTCGTCCTACGAGCAGTACTTC.

The chain combines TRBV27 with TRBJ2-1; D gene uncertain. Per germline, CDR1 MNHEY and CDR2 SMNVEV (reference sequence). The CDR3 length is 11 residues. Trimming pared 6 bases from V and 14 bases from J, leaving 14 bases between. The CDR3: CASRKTIREFF. The CDR3 region has the DNA TGTGCCAGCAGGAAGACCATTCGCGAGTTCTTC.

The CDR3 loop reads CATSRQENYGYTF. The CDR3 DNA sequence: TGTGCCACCAGCAGGCAGGAAAACTATGGCTACACCTTC. The chain links TRBV15 to TRBJ1-2; D is undetermined. CDR1 and CDR2 from the germline V gene are LNHNV and YYDKDF (reference sequence). Trimming cost V 3 bases and J 2 bases, with 7 bases left between them. The CDR3 totals 13 residues.

The chain employs TRBV5-8 and TRBJ1-4; 9 bases map to TRBD1. In germline, CDR1 is SGHTS, CDR2 YDEGEE. The V gene end was trimmed by 3 bases and the J gene end by 8 bases; junction bases not matched to a gene: 11. This CDR3 region has 16 residues. CDR3 protein: CASSSLPRTGDEKLFF. The CDR3 DNA sequence: TGTGCCAGCAGCTCGCTTCCACGGACAGGGGACGAAAAACTGTTTTTT.

The J gene is TRBJ1-2, the V gene TRBV28; D is undetermined. The germline gives CDR1 MDHEN, CDR2 SYDVKM. The CDR3 sequence is 15 residues long. The V end lost 5 bases, the J end lost 0 bases, and 13 bases lay between the germline ends. CDR3 sequence: CASSPSPVANYGYTF. As DNA, the CDR3 is TGTGCCAGCAGTCCCAGTCCAGTAGCTAACTATGGCTACACCTTC.

This clone was seen once. This chain connects TRBV27 to TRBJ2-5; D may correspond to TRBD1 or TRBD2 (6 bases each). This CDR3 contains 15 residues. Germline V gives CDR1 MNHEY, CDR2 SMNVEV (reference sequence). V shed 5 bases and J shed 5 bases, with 18 bases lying between them. The CDR3 region is CASSPETGRLETQYF. CDR3 bases: TGTGCCAGCAGTCCCGAAACAGGGAGGTTGGAGACCCAGTACTTC.

As for this clone: Germline is not matched at one junction end, which may reflect a read error. V gene TRBV6-5 combines with J gene TRBJ1-2, with D possibly being TRBD1 (5 bases). Looked up from germline, CDR1 is MNHEY and CDR2 is SVGAGI. CDR3 size: 15 residues. The DNA for the CDR3 is TGTGTCAGCAGTACGAGCGGGGCCCTTAACTGGGGCTACACCTTC. Amino acid sequence: CVSSTSGALNWGYTF.

The chain employs TRBV7-6 and TRBJ2-7; 8 bases are a match to TRBD1. Unmatched junction bases numbered 8, after V lost 0 bases and J lost 4 bases. CDR1 and CDR2 (germline): SGHVS, FNYEAQ. CDR3 length equals 16 residues. CDR3 loop: CASSLALGQGAYEQYF. DNA for the CDR3: TGTGCCAGCAGCTTAGCGTTGGGGCAGGGGGCTTACGAGCAGTACTTC. Complete variable domain (other parts from reference TRBV7-6 and TRBJ2-7): GAGVSQSPRYKVTKRGQDVALRCDPISGHVSLYWYRQALGQGPEFLTYFNYEAQQDKSGLPNDRFSAERPEGSISTLTIQRTEQRDSAMYRCASSLALGQGAYEQYFGPGTRLTVT.

Worth noting for this clone: This sample also contains other DNA sequences that code for the same CDR3. The V and J genes are TRBV30 and TRBJ2-7; TRBD1 matches at 9 bases. V gave up 0 bases and J gave up 4 bases; unmatched junction bases: 1. The CDR3 loop spans 13 amino acids. CDR1 GTSNPN and CDR2 SVGIG come from the germline V gene (reference sequence). CDR3 loop: CAWSVGTGYEQYF. CDR3 nucleotide sequence: TGTGCCTGGAGTGTCGGGACAGGGTACGAGCAGTACTTC.

V usage is TRBV10-1 and J usage is TRBJ2-1, with 9 nucleotides matching TRBD1. Germline CDR1 is WNHNN and CDR2 is SYGVQD (reference sequence). J was trimmed by 1 base and V by 5 bases; bases with no gene match: 3. The CDR3 is 15 residues long. The CDR3 DNA follows: TGCGCCAGCAGTCCTGGACAGGGGTCCTACAATGAGCAGTTCTTC. It is translated as CASSPGQGSYNEQFF.

This chain links TRBV9 with TRBJ2-1; a possible D gene is TRBD1 (6 bases). Trimming took 1 base from V and 2 from J, leaving 13 bases between them. The CDR3 length is 16 residues. Per germline, CDR1 SGDLS and CDR2 YYNGEE. CDR3: CASSVNQGKAYNEQFF. CDR3 bases: TGTGCCAGCAGCGTAAACCAGGGGAAGGCCTACAATGAGCAGTTCTTC.